The 24 T cell receptor beta chains presented below share a single source sample, sequenced in a study of TIL therapy for anti-PD-1-resistant metastatic lung cancer. This was the immunoSEQ v3 assay. This table comes from immunoSEQ multiplex PCR, and its TCRdb copy is limited to in-frame clones, with some not included. The sample lists approximately 87,000 clones, under 70% occurring once. As to time point: pre-treatment sample, taken before nivolumab and TIL therapy. The tumor samples were excised metastases, mostly pleural nodules or supraclavicular lymph nodes. The sample in question was tumor tissue, obtained at baseline. These receptors were obtained from a person aged 25 to 80 with non-small cell lung cancer.

This sequence joins TRBV5-1 and TRBJ1-1; the match to TRBD1 covers 8 bases. Germline CDR1 is SGHRS and CDR2 is YFSETQ. This CDR3 comprises 16 residues. Losses at the gene ends were 4 bases for V and 2 bases for J; bases not matched to a gene: 10. The CDR3 DNA is TGCGCCAGCAGCCCGTACCCCGGACAGGGCAACACTGAAGCTTTCTTT. Translating it yields CASSPYPGQGNTEAFF.

CDR3 in amino acids: CASSLRRPTYEQYF. The CDR3 DNA is TGTGCCAGCAGCTTAAGGAGACCTACCTACGAGCAGTACTTC. The V and J genes are TRBV7-2 and TRBJ2-7; no clear D. V lost 2 bases and J lost 2, with 10 bases in between. Germline CDR1 and CDR2: SGHTA and FQGNSA. The CDR3 consists of 14 residues.

This clone has a handful of counts. The chain recombines TRBV6-5 with TRBJ2-4; tentatively, D is TRBD1 (6 bases). There are 14 residues in the CDR3. Between the trimmed V and J ends, which lost 4 bases and 8 bases, there was a span of 15 bases. Germline V lookup: CDR1 MNHEY, CDR2 SVGAGI. CDR3 in amino acids: CASSSPGVGDIQYF. DNA for the CDR3: TGTGCCAGCAGTTCCCCAGGGGTCGGGGACATTCAGTACTTC.

This chain links TRBV28 with TRBJ1-4, with unresolved D. The CDR3 length is 16 residues. V lost 5 bases to trimming and J lost 8 bases, with 21 bases between them. Germline assignment: CDR1 MDHEN and CDR2 SYDVKM. This CDR3 reads CASSPPASGRGEKLFF. In nucleotides, the CDR3 is TGTGCCAGCAGTCCGCCCGCGTCGGGCCGTGGGGAAAAACTGTTTTTT.

The rearrangement uses TRBV7-2 and TRBJ2-5; TRBD2 agrees at 7 bases. Germline V CDR1 and CDR2: SGHTA, FQGNSA. This CDR3 has 14 residues. J gave up 5 bases and V 5 bases, and 8 bases lay outside the gene matches. The CDR3 region is CASSLTGGAETQYF. CDR3 sequence (DNA): TGTGCCAGCAGCCTCACGGGGGGAGCGGAGACCCAGTACTTC.

V gene TRBV30 combines with J gene TRBJ2-2; the match to TRBD1 covers 7 bases. This CDR3 is built from 13 residues. V dropped 4 bases and J dropped 8; count of bases not matched to a gene: 7. Germline values: CDR1 GTSNPN, CDR2 SVGIG (reference sequence). The CDR3 is CAWNRQGGGELFF. CDR3 in DNA: TGTGCCTGGAACCGACAGGGCGGGGGGGAGCTGTTTTTT.

Only a few counts were recorded for this clone. The V gene is TRBV7-2, the J gene TRBJ1-5; a weak D match, TRBD1 (5 bases). V shed 1 base and J shed 3 bases, with 10 bases lying between them. Per germline, CDR1 SGHTA and CDR2 FQGNSA. This CDR3 has 15 residues. As DNA, the CDR3 is TGTGCCAGCAGCTTAGGGGGGGGACTCAATCAGCCCCAGCATTTT. Its translation is CASSLGGGLNQPQHF.

The J gene is TRBJ1-6, the V gene TRBV5-4; weak D call: TRBD1 (6 bases). Germline lookup yields CDR1 SGHNT and CDR2 YYREEE (reference sequence). The CDR3 contains 14 residues. With 5 bases removed from V and 5 bases from J, the gap between germline ends came to 11 bases. CDR3 residues: CASRSGQNNSPLHF. The CDR3 coding sequence is TGTGCCAGCAGAAGCGGACAGAATAATTCACCCCTCCACTTT.

The rearrangement links TRBV15 to TRBJ1-5; TRBD1 aligns across 8 bases. The CDR3 contains 19 residues. Germline trimming cut 5 bases from V and 0 bases from J; bases unmatched to any gene: 15. The germline CDR1 and CDR2 sequences are LNHNV and YYDKDF (reference sequence). In DNA form, the CDR3 reads TGTGCCACCAGCGGACCCGGGACAGGAGTAACCTATAGCAATCAGCCCCAGCATTTT. It translates to CATSGPGTGVTYSNQPQHF. Full variable domain (outside the CDR3, taken from reference TRBV15 and TRBJ1-5): DAMVIQNPRYQVTQFGKPVTLSCSQTLNHNVMYWYQQKSSQAPKLLFHYYDKDFNNEADTPDNFQSRRPNTSFCFLDIRSPGLGDTAMYLCATSGPGTGVTYSNQPQHFGDGTRLSIL.

V and J are TRBV7-9 and TRBJ2-3; weak D call: TRBD1 (6 bases). V was pared by 5 bases and J by 2 bases, with 14 bases between. Germline CDR1 reads SEHNR; CDR2 reads FQNEAQ (reference sequence). CDR3 length: 15 amino acids. CDR3 sequence reads: CASSGWQGHTDTQYF. The CDR3 DNA sequence: TGTGCCAGCAGCGGCTGGCAGGGGCACACAGATACGCAGTATTTT.

The chain links TRBV12-3 or TRBV12-4 to TRBJ1-2; no clear D. The CDR3 is made up of 13 amino acids. V shed 5 bases and J shed 1 base, with 8 bases lying between them. Written as DNA, the CDR3 is TGTGCCAGCAGTAGCACTCTTAACTATGGCTACACCTTC. This sequence encodes CASSSTLNYGYTF.

This clone was seen a handful of times. The CDR3 nucleotides read TGTGCCAGCAGTCCGACCCACGCGGGGCCCCTCCACTTT. Its protein product is CASSPTHAGPLHF. The chain recombines TRBV6-6 with TRBJ1-6; no reliable D call. Germline assignment: CDR1 MNHNY and CDR2 SVGAGI (reference sequence). Trimming removed 5 bases at V and 13 bases at J, with 15 bases between. CDR3 size: 13 residues.

The CDR3 nucleotides are TGTGCCAGCAGGCGGGGGGGCTTGGAGACCCAGTACTTC. It codes for CASRRGGLETQYF. The chain is built from TRBV5-6 and TRBJ2-5; 9 bases line up with TRBD2. Unmatched junction bases numbered 4, after V lost 5 bases and J lost 5 bases. Germline V gene sequence: CDR1 SGHDT, CDR2 YYEEEE. The CDR3 is 13 amino acids. The full variable domain, with the rest looked up from reference TRBV5-6 and TRBJ2-5, is DAGVTQSPTHLIKTRGQQVTLRCSPKSGHDTVSWYQQALGQGPQFIFQYYEEEERQRGNFPDRFSGHQFPNYSSELNVNALLLGDSALYLCASRRGGLETQYFGPGTRLLVL.

The chain couples TRBV7-9 to TRBJ2-5; D not certain. Germline CDR1 is SEHNR and CDR2 is FQNEAQ (reference sequence). Trimming stripped 1 base from V and 4 bases from J, with 13 bases between. The CDR3 is 15 amino acids. Here the CDR3 reads CASSLDLSFGETQYF. The CDR3 DNA follows: TGTGCCAGCAGCTTAGATTTATCCTTTGGAGAGACCCAGTACTTC.

J is TRBJ1-2 and V is TRBV7-3; D is undetermined. Trimming took off 2 bases at V and 8 bases at J, with 24 bases between the two ends. The CDR3 runs to 17 residues. The germline V gene encodes CDR1 SGHTA and CDR2 FQGTGA. CDR3 sequence: CASSLEGGPRPIGGYTF. For the CDR3, the DNA is TGTGCCAGCAGCTTAGAGGGAGGGCCAAGGCCTATTGGAGGCTACACCTTC.

V usage is TRBV15 and J usage is TRBJ2-2; D unresolved. CDR3 length equals 11 residues. V lost 3 bases and J lost 5, with 1 base in between. Germline lookup yields CDR1 LNHNV and CDR2 YYDKDF (reference sequence). CDR3 loop: CATSSTGELFF. For the CDR3, the DNA is TGTGCCACCAGCAGTACCGGGGAGCTGTTTTTT.

This chain connects TRBV19 to TRBJ2-2; the D gene is possibly TRBD1 (7 bases). The CDR3 sequence is 16 residues long. Germline V gene lookup returns CDR1 LNHDA and CDR2 SQIVND (reference sequence). V was shortened by 0 bases and J by 6 bases, with 14 bases between the two germline ends. The CDR3 DNA reads as TGTGCCAGTAGTATAGACTCCAGGGGGGTAGCCGGGGAGCTGTTTTTT. Translating gives CASSIDSRGVAGELFF.

In DNA form, the CDR3 reads TGTGCCACCAGTGATTACAACACTGAAGCTTTCTTT. Protein product: CATSDYNTEAFF. J is TRBJ1-1 and V is TRBV24-1; D call uncertain. This CDR3 region has 12 residues. The V gene lost 2 bases and the J gene lost 2 bases, with 2 bases spanning the gap. CDR1 is KGHDR, CDR2 SFDVKD, per germline.

The chain couples TRBV7-2 to TRBJ2-5, with 7 bases fitting TRBD2. In germline, CDR1 is SGHTA, CDR2 FQGNSA. The V gene end was trimmed by 0 bases and the J gene end by 5 bases; junction bases not matched to a gene: 3. This CDR3 region has 14 residues. The CDR3 nucleotides read TGTGCCAGCAGCTTAGCTGGGGGAGGGGAGACCCAGTACTTC. Translation: CASSLAGGGETQYF.

V and J are TRBV28 and TRBJ1-4, with TRBD1 as a possible D gene (6 bases). Trimming took off 7 bases at V and 5 bases at J, with 20 bases between the two ends. This CDR3 is built from 16 residues. CDR1 MDHEN and CDR2 SYDVKM come from the germline V gene. The CDR3 loop is CASNTMGAGFNEKLFF. The CDR3 DNA sequence: TGTGCCAGCAACACAATGGGGGCAGGCTTCAATGAAAAACTGTTTTTT.

Worth noting for this clone: This sample includes further DNA sequences coding for the same CDR3. The chain uses TRBV28 and TRBJ1-2; 8 bases align to TRBD1. J lost 7 bases, V lost 2 bases, and 0 bases had no gene match. CDR1 MDHEN and CDR2 SYDVKM come from the germline V gene. This CDR3 spans 12 amino acids. CDR3 in amino acids: CASSLDRGGYTF. The DNA for the CDR3 is TGTGCCAGCAGTTTAGACAGGGGTGGCTACACCTTC.

The chain has TRBV9 and TRBJ2-1, with 13 nucleotides matching TRBD2. CDR3 size: 16 residues. Germline V gives CDR1 SGDLS, CDR2 YYNGEE. Unmatched junction bases numbered 6, after V lost 3 bases and J lost 6 bases. CDR3: CASSGRLAGGGNEQFF. CDR3 nucleotides: TGTGCCAGCAGCGGAAGACTAGCGGGAGGCGGCAATGAGCAGTTCTTC.

CDR3 amino acids: CASSPRDSGSSYNSPLHF. CDR3 DNA sequence: TGTGCCAGCTCACCACGGGACAGCGGGAGCTCCTATAATTCACCCCTCCACTTT. The chain recombines TRBV18 with TRBJ1-6, with 7 bases lining up with TRBD1. Trimming cost V 1 base and J 0 bases; bases outside gene matches: 6. CDR1 KGHSH and CDR2 LQKENI come from the germline V gene. The CDR3 extends over 18 amino acids.

This clone was detected ten times or more. The V and J genes are TRBV30 and TRBJ1-4; no clear D gene. From germline, CDR1 is GTSNPN and CDR2 SVGIG (reference sequence). V lost 0 bases to trimming and J lost 8 bases, with 13 bases between them. The CDR3 extends over 14 amino acids. The CDR3 DNA reads as TGTGCCTGGAGTGTACAGCCCCTTTCAGAAAAACTGTTTTTT. It codes for CAWSVQPLSEKLFF.